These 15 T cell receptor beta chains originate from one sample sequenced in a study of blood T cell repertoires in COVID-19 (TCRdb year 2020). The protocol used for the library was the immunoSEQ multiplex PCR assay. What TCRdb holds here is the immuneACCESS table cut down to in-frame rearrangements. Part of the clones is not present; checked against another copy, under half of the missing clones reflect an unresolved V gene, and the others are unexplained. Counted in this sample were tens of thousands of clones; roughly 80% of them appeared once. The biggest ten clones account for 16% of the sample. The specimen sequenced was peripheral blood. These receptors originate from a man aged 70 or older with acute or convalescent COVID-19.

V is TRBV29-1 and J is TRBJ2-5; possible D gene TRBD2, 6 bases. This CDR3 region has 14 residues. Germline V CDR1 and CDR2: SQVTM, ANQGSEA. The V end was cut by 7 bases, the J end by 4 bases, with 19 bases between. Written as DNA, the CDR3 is TGCAGCGGCTCTTGGGGCTTGGGGGGAGAGACCCAGTACTTC. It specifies CSGSWGLGGETQYF.

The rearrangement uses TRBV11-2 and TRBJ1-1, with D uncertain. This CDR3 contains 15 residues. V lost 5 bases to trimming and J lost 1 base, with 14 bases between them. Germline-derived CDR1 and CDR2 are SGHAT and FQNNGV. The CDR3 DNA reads TGTGCCAGCAGCCCGAGGGCGATGTCGAACACTGAAGCTTTCTTT. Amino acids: CASSPRAMSNTEAFF.

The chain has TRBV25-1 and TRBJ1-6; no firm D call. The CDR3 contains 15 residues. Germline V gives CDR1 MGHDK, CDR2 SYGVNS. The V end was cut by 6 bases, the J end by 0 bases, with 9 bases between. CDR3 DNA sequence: TGTGCCAGCAGACATGCCAGCTCCTATAATTCACCCCTCCACTTT. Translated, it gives CASRHASSYNSPLHF.

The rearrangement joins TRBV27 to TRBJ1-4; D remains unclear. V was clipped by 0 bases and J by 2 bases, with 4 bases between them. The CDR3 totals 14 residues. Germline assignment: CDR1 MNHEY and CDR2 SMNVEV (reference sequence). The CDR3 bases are TGTGCCAGCAGTTTATCACGGACTAATGAAAAACTGTTTTTT. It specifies CASSLSRTNEKLFF.

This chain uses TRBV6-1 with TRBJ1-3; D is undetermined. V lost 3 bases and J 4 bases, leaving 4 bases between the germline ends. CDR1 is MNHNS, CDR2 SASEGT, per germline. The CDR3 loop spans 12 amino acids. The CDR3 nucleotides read TGTGCCAGCAGTGACCCGGGAAACACCATATATTTT. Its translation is CASSDPGNTIYF.

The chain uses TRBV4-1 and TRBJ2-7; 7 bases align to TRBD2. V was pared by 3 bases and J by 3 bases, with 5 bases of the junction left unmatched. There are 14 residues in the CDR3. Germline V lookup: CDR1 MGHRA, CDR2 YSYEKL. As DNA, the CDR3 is TGCGCCAGCAGCCAGATTCCGGGAGGCTACGAGCAGTACTTC. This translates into CASSQIPGGYEQYF.

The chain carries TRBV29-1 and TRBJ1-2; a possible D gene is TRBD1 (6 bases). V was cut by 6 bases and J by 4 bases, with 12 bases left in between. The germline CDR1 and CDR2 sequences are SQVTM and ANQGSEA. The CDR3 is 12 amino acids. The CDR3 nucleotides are TGCAGCGTCGCCGACAGGAGCTATGGCTACACCTTC. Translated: CSVADRSYGYTF.

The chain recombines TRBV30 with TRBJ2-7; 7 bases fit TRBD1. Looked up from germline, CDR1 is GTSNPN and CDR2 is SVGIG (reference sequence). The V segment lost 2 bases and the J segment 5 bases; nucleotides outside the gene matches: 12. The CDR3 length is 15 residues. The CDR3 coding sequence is TGTGCCTGGAGTACAAGACAGGGCGCCCCGCACGAGCAGTACTTC. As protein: CAWSTRQGAPHEQYF.

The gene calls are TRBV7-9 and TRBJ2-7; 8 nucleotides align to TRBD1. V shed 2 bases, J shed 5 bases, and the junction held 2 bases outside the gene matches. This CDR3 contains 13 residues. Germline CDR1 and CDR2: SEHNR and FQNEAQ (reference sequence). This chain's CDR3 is CASSLKQGDEQYF. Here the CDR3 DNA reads TGTGCCAGCAGCTTAAAACAGGGGGACGAGCAGTACTTC.

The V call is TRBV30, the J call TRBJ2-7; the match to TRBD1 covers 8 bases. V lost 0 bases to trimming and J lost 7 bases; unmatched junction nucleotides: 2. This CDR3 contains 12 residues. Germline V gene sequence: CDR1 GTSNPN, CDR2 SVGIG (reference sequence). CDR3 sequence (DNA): TGTGCCTGGAGTGTAACAGGGGGAGAGCAGTACTTC. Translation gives CAWSVTGGEQYF.

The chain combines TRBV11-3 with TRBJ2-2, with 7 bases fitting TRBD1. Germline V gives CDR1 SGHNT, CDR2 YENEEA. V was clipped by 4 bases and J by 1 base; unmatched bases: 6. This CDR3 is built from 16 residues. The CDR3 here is CASSWGQPLNTGELFF. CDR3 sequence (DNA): TGTGCCAGCAGCTGGGGACAGCCTTTGAACACCGGGGAGCTGTTTTTT.

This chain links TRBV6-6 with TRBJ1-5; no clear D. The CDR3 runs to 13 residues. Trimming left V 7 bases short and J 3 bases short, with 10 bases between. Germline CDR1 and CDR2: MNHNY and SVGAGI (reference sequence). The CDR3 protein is CASKEVSNQPQHF. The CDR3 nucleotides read TGTGCCAGCAAGGAGGTTTCCAATCAGCCCCAGCATTTT.

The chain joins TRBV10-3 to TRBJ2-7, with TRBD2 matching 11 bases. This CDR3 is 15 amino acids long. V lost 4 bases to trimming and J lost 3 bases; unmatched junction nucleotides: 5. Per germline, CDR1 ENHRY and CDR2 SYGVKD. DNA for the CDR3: TGTGCCATCAGTGTATCTAGCGGGAGGCTCTACGAGCAGTACTTC. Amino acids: CAISVSSGRLYEQYF.

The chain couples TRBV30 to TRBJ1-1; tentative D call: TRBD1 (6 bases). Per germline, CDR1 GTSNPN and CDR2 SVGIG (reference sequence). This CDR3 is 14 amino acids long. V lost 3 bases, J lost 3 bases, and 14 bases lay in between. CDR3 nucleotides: TGTGCCTGGAGGATACAGGGAAGGCACACTGAAGCTTTCTTT. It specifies CAWRIQGRHTEAFF.

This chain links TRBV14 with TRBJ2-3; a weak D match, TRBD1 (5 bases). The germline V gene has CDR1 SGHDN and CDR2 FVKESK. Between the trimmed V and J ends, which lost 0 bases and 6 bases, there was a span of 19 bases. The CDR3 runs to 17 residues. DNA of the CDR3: TGTGCCAGCAGCCAAGATCTTCGCACAGGACCAGGGGATACGCAGTATTTT. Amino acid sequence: CASSQDLRTGPGDTQYF.